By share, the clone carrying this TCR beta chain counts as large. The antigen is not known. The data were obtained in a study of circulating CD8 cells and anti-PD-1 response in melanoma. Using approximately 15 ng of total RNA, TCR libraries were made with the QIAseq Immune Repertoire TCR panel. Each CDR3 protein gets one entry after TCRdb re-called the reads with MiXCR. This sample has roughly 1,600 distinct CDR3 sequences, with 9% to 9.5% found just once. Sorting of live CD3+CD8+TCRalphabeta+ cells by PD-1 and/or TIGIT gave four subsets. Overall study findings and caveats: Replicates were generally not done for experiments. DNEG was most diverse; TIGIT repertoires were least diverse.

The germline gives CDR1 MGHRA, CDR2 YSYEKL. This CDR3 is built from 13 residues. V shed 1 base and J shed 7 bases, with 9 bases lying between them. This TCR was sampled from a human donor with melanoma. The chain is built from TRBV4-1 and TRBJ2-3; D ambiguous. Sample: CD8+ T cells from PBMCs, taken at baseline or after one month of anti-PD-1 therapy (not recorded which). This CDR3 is CASSQGLMNTQYF. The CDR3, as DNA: TGCGCCAGCAGCCAAGGCTTGATGAATACGCAGTATTTT.